A selection of T cell receptor beta chains follows, all from one sample in a study of cytomegalovirus exposure and HLA in healthy donors. Clones were sequenced by immunoSEQ multiplex PCR, and TCRdb holds only the in-frame ones, with some missing. This sample yields about 140,000 clones, of which roughly three quarters are seen a single time; 3% to 3.5% belongs to the top ten. Sequencing was performed on PBMCs. These receptors all come from a female donor in good health and CMV-seronegative. The CDR3 runs from the conserved cysteine through the conserved F or W. A D gene is named only where the DNA matches it firmly. Clone size, where shown, is once, few, many, or a class for clones that have expanded.

size: -; V: TRBV4-3; J: TRBJ1-2; D: -; CDR3: CASSQFTGRMNGYTF; DNA: TGCGCCAGCAGCCAATTCACAGGCCGAATGAATGGCTACACCTTC
size: -; V: TRBV19; J: TRBJ2-2; D: TRBD1; CDR3: CASSMGQGLTGELFF; DNA: TGTGCCAGTAGCATGGGACAGGGGCTCACCGGGGAGCTGTTTTTT
size: once; V: TRBV5-5; J: TRBJ2-4; D: TRBD1; CDR3: CASSLEGLGQGVYIQYF; DNA: TGTGCCAGCAGCTTGGAGGGTTTGGGACAGGGCGTTTACATTCAGTACTTC
size: -; V: TRBV5-1; J: TRBJ2-1; D: TRBD2; CDR3: CASSLSAGGWNEQFF; DNA: TGCGCCAGCAGCCTTTCAGCGGGGGGATGGAATGAGCAGTTCTTC
size: few; V: TRBV6-4; J: TRBJ2-3; D: TRBD2; CDR3: CASSDSRGGDTQYF; DNA: TGTGCCAGCAGTGACTCGCGGGGGGGCGATACGCAGTATTTT
size: -; V: TRBV7-2; J: TRBJ1-5; D: TRBD1; CDR3: CASSLDRGQDQPQHF; DNA: TGTGCCAGCAGCCTCGACAGGGGGCAGGATCAGCCCCAGCATTTT
size: -; V: TRBV9; J: TRBJ2-1; D: -; CDR3: CASSRGGQSSYNEQFF; DNA: TGTGCCAGCAGCCGCGGCGGGCAGAGCTCCTACAATGAGCAGTTCTTC
size: -; V: TRBV6-1; J: TRBJ1-4; D: -; CDR3: CASSVRREKLFF; DNA: TGTGCCAGCAGTGTAAGGAGGGAAAAACTGTTTTTT
size: -; V: TRBV19; J: TRBJ1-2; D: -; CDR3: CASSRRELNYGYTF; DNA: TGTGCCAGTAGTCGCCGGGAACTCAACTATGGCTACACCTTC
size: -; V: TRBV28; J: TRBJ2-7; D: TRBD2; CDR3: CASSLSLAGGSYEQYF; DNA: TGTGCCAGCAGTTTATCACTAGCGGGGGGCTCCTACGAGCAGTACTTC
size: few; V: TRBV5-1; J: TRBJ1-1; D: -; CDR3: CASSSQGFVTEAFF; DNA: TGCGCCAGCAGCTCGCAGGGGTTCGTCACTGAAGCTTTCTTT
size: -; V: TRBV2; J: TRBJ1-2; D: TRBD1; CDR3: CASSEFLGTGIYGYTF; DNA: TGTGCCAGCAGTGAATTTTTGGGGACAGGGATCTATGGCTACACCTTC
size: -; V: TRBV7-3; J: TRBJ2-7; D: TRBD1; CDR3: CASSSGTGANEQYF; DNA: TGTGCCAGCAGCTCCGGGACAGGGGCCAACGAGCAGTACTTC
size: -; V: TRBV27; J: TRBJ2-1; D: -; CDR3: CASSTGRDENEQFF; DNA: TGTGCCAGCAGCACCGGACGGGATGAGAATGAGCAGTTCTTC
size: few; V: TRBV5-1; J: TRBJ2-7; D: TRBD2; CDR3: CASSHGTTYEQYF; DNA: TGCGCCAGCAGCCACGGGACTACCTACGAGCAGTACTTC
size: -; V: TRBV6-5; J: TRBJ1-2; D: TRBD1; CDR3: CASSYDGQGARGYTF; DNA: TGTGCCAGCAGTTATGACGGCCAGGGGGCGCGTGGCTACACCTTC
size: -; V: TRBV10-1; J: TRBJ2-1; D: TRBD2; CDR3: CASSTSGSINEQFF; DNA: TGCGCCAGCTCGACTAGCGGGAGCATCAATGAGCAGTTCTTC
size: -; V: TRBV7-9; J: TRBJ1-2; D: -; CDR3: CASSLDSLYGYTF; DNA: TGTGCCAGCAGCTTGGACAGCCTCTATGGCTACACCTTC
size: -; V: TRBV7-6; J: TRBJ1-2; D: -; CDR3: CASSLAPRGRRADYGYTF; DNA: TGTGCCAGCAGCTTAGCGCCCAGGGGCAGGCGTGCGGACTATGGCTACACCTTC
size: -; V: TRBV18; J: TRBJ1-6; D: -; CDR3: CASSPEQSSYNSPLHF; DNA: TGTGCCAGCTCACCCGAACAGAGCTCCTATAATTCACCCCTCCACTTT
size: -; V: TRBV4-3; J: TRBJ2-3; D: -; CDR3: CASSLQGGGTDTQYF; DNA: TGCGCCAGCAGTCTGCAAGGGGGGGGAACAGATACGCAGTATTTT
size: -; V: TRBV28; J: TRBJ2-2; D: TRBD2; CDR3: CASSLPPRLAGNTGELFF; DNA: TGTGCCAGCAGTTTACCCCCTCGACTAGCGGGAAACACCGGGGAGCTGTTTTTT
size: once; V: TRBV19; J: TRBJ1-3; D: -; CDR3: CASTPSLSGDTIYF; DNA: TGTGCCAGTACGCCCTCTCTCAGCGGGGACACCATATATTTT
size: -; V: TRBV5-1; J: TRBJ2-1; D: TRBD2; CDR3: CASSFGWTSINEQFF; DNA: TGCGCCAGCAGCTTTGGGTGGACTAGTATAAATGAGCAGTTCTTC
size: few; V: TRBV7-2; J: TRBJ2-7; D: -; CDR3: CASSSGGFYEQYF; DNA: TGTGCCAGCAGCTCCGGGGGATTCTACGAGCAGTACTTC
size: -; V: TRBV4-3; J: TRBJ1-4; D: TRBD1; CDR3: CASSQEYDRENEKLFF; DNA: TGCGCCAGCAGCCAAGAGTACGACAGGGAAAATGAAAAACTGTTTTTT